Below, 16 T cell receptor beta chains from the same sample are listed, as sequenced in a study of blood T cell repertoires in COVID-19. Assay used: immunoSEQ multiplex PCR; TCRdb lists only in-frame clones, some missing. Seen here are some 390,000 clones, 80% to 90% observed once, and the top ten hold 1.1%. What was sequenced was PBMCs or T cells enriched from blood (not recorded which). The source of these receptors is a man between 25 and 39 years old who had recovered from COVID-19.

This chain links TRBV14 with TRBJ1-6; 7 bases are shared with TRBD1. CDR1 and CDR2 (germline): SGHDN, FVKESK. This CDR3 region has 15 residues. The J segment lost 7 bases and the V segment lost 6 bases, leaving 9 bases of the junction unmatched. The DNA for the CDR3 is TGTGCCAGCAGTCCGGTCGGCAGGGGGAATTCACCCCTCCACTTT. Its protein product is CASSPVGRGNSPLHF.

The rearrangement joins TRBV4-1 to TRBJ1-2; a weak D match, TRBD1 (6 bases). V lost 3 bases and J lost 8, with 19 bases in between. The CDR3 has 15 residues. CDR1 is MGHRA, CDR2 YSYEKL, per germline. The CDR3 region is CASSQAEGERRGYTF. The CDR3 DNA reads TGCGCCAGCAGCCAGGCAGAGGGGGAACGGCGGGGCTACACCTTC.

The chain links TRBV28 to TRBJ1-2; no definite D call. V was clipped by 2 bases and J by 8 bases, with 15 bases between them. Germline lookup yields CDR1 MDHEN and CDR2 SYDVKM. The CDR3 consists of 14 residues. Here the CDR3 reads CASSLRVELFGYTF. DNA for the CDR3: TGTGCCAGCAGTTTACGTGTAGAGCTTTTCGGCTACACCTTC.

This clone appeared a single time. The CDR3 DNA reads TGTGCCAGCTCACTGGAGGGTCTTGCTAATTCACCCCTCCACTTT. Its protein product is CASSLEGLANSPLHF. This chain uses TRBV18 with TRBJ1-6; D uncertain. The length of the CDR3 is 15 residues. V dropped 4 bases and J dropped 6 bases, with 13 bases sitting between them. The germline CDR1 and CDR2 sequences are KGHSH and LQKENI.

At least ten counts were recorded for this clone. V and J are TRBV27 and TRBJ2-4, with a tentative D call TRBD2 (6 bases). V was trimmed by 5 bases and J by 6 bases, leaving 23 bases between them. Germline CDR1 reads MNHEY; CDR2 reads SMNVEV (reference sequence). The CDR3 has 17 amino acids. The CDR3 protein is CASSPPWGTGEGNIQYF. The CDR3, as DNA: TGTGCCAGCAGTCCGCCGTGGGGGACGGGAGAGGGAAACATTCAGTACTTC.

The genes are TRBV11-2 and TRBJ2-7; D possibly corresponds to TRBD1 (5 bases). This CDR3 comprises 15 residues. CDR1 and CDR2 (germline): SGHAT, FQNNGV. V lost 0 bases to trimming and J lost 3 bases, with 12 bases between them. DNA for the CDR3: TGTGCCAGCAGCTTAGATGTCAGGGCAGACTACGAGCAGTACTTC. Translation gives CASSLDVRADYEQYF.

This rearrangement joins TRBV4-2 to TRBJ2-1; D may be TRBD2 (5 bases). The ends were cut back, 0 bases at V and 13 bases at J, with 13 bases in the middle. The CDR3 covers 13 residues. The germline CDR1 and CDR2 sequences are LGHNA and YNFKEQ. CDR3 sequence reads: CASSQEPGVPQFF. CDR3 nucleotides: TGTGCCAGCAGCCAAGAGCCCGGGGTGCCCCAGTTCTTC.

V usage is TRBV9 and J usage is TRBJ1-5, with D uncertain. Trimming took off 3 bases at V and 3 bases at J, with 13 bases between the two ends. CDR3 size: 15 residues. Looked up from germline, CDR1 is SGDLS and CDR2 is YYNGEE. The CDR3 DNA follows: TGTGCCAGCAGCGGCACAAGGGAGGTCAATCAGCCCCAGCATTTT. It translates to CASSGTREVNQPQHF.

This chain joins TRBV28 and TRBJ1-2; D unclear. CDR1 and CDR2 (germline): MDHEN, SYDVKM. V lost 10 bases to trimming and J lost 7 bases, with 16 bases between them. The CDR3 runs 12 residues. The CDR3 DNA is TGTGCCACCTCCTTATCACCGCGTGGCTACACCTTC. Translated, it gives CATSLSPRGYTF.

The V gene is TRBV18, the J gene TRBJ1-2; 8 nucleotides match TRBD1. Germline trimming cut 3 bases from V and 6 bases from J; bases unmatched to any gene: 9. Germline V gene lookup returns CDR1 KGHSH and CDR2 LQKENI. CDR3 length equals 15 residues. In DNA form, the CDR3 reads TGTGCCAGCTCACCCCGGACAGGGCCCGGGAATGGCTACACCTTC. Amino acids: CASSPRTGPGNGYTF.

The chain combines TRBV27 with TRBJ1-1, with D possibly being TRBD1 (5 bases). The germline V gene encodes CDR1 MNHEY and CDR2 SMNVEV (reference sequence). This CDR3 contains 12 residues. V lost 6 bases and J lost 3, with 8 bases in between. CDR3 nucleotides: TGTGCCAGCAGGGGGGACTACACTGAAGCTTTCTTT. Translated, it gives CASRGDYTEAFF.

The chain uses TRBV6-5 and TRBJ1-1; D unclear. Germline V gives CDR1 MNHEY, CDR2 SVGAGI. V was shortened by 2 bases and J by 8 bases, with 15 bases between the two germline ends. CDR3 length: 14 residues. The CDR3, as DNA: TGTGCCAGCAGTTACGAAGTCGGGGTTGAAGAAGCTTTCTTT. It specifies CASSYEVGVEEAFF.

V and J are TRBV10-3 and TRBJ2-1; a possible D gene is TRBD2 (6 bases). Per the germline V gene, CDR1 is ENHRY and CDR2 is SYGVKD. With 8 bases removed from V and 10 bases from J, the gap between germline ends came to 15 bases. This CDR3 region has 12 residues. CDR3 sequence: CAILRAGGEQFF. The CDR3 DNA is TGTGCCATCCTCCGGGCTGGGGGGGAGCAGTTCTTC.

This chain joins TRBV5-1 and TRBJ2-3; D is perhaps TRBD2 (6 bases). This CDR3 spans 16 amino acids. V was cut by 0 bases and J by 2 bases, with 13 bases left in between. The V gene's germline CDR1 is SGHRS and CDR2 YFSETQ. This chain's CDR3 is CASSLGLASNTDTQYF. The DNA of the CDR3 is TGCGCCAGCAGCTTGGGGCTAGCGTCAAACACAGATACGCAGTATTTT. The full variable domain, rest sourced from reference TRBV5-1 and TRBJ2-3, is KAGVTQTPRYLIKTRGQQVTLSCSPISGHRSVSWYQQTPGQGLQFLFEYFSETQRNKGNFPGRFSGRQFSNSRSEMNVSTLELGDSALYLCASSLGLASNTDTQYFGPGTRLTVL.

The rearrangement joins TRBV19 to TRBJ2-4, with a possible D match to TRBD1 (6 bases). The V gene lost 6 bases and the J gene lost 7 bases, with 19 bases spanning the gap. Per germline, CDR1 LNHDA and CDR2 SQIVND (reference sequence). This CDR3 is 15 amino acids long. CDR3 sequence reads: CASRTRGGSGNIQYF. CDR3 DNA: TGTGCCAGTAGGACCAGAGGGGGTTCAGGGAACATTCAGTACTTC.

The chain links TRBV28 to TRBJ2-3, with D unresolved. CDR1 and CDR2 from the germline V gene are MDHEN and SYDVKM. This CDR3 is 15 amino acids long. Trimming removed 3 bases from V and 5 bases from J, with 15 bases in between. The CDR3: CASSFNGVLRDTQYF. For the CDR3, the DNA is TGTGCCAGCAGTTTTAACGGAGTATTAAGAGATACGCAGTATTTT.